The 11 T cell receptor beta chains below were found in one sample sequenced in a study of spatial heterogeneity in lung cancer. Time point noted: sample taken at primary tumor resection. These receptors lack a known antigen. TCRdb ran MiXCR on the 5' RACE reads and lists one entry per CDR3 protein. This table has approximately 5,600 distinct CDR3 sequences, around 9.8% appearing once. The study, taken as a whole, reports: One measure, the expanded intratumoral alpha and beta TCR count, tracked tumor mutation counts.

The sample was lung tumor tissue, taken at surgery. These receptors came from a female donor with early-stage non-small cell lung cancer.

In its sample, this clonotype ranks as medium-sized. The gene calls are TRBV12-3 or TRBV12-4 and TRBJ2-1; the D gene could be TRBD1 or TRBD2 (5 bases each). This CDR3 is built from 14 residues. Between the trimmed V and J ends, which lost 7 bases and 12 bases, there was a span of 22 bases. The CDR3, as DNA: TGTGCCAGCACCCCAGGGAGAGGGGCTAAGGTGCAGTTCTTC. Its protein product is CASTPGRGAKVQFF.

Concerning this clonotype: Since a much larger clone is just one base distant, this may be a read error. The V call is TRBV6-5, the J call TRBJ1-2; maybe TRBD1 (6 bases). CDR3 length equals 15 residues. CDR1 MNHEY and CDR2 SVGAGI come from the germline V gene. CDR3 bases: TGTGCCTGCAGTTCCTTTCGACAGGCTTTCTATGGCTACACCTTC. Protein sequence: CACSSFRQAFYGYTF.

This clonotype is medium-sized (0.01 to 0.1%). The chain joins TRBV7-2 to TRBJ2-5; no firm D call. CDR1 SGHTA and CDR2 FQGNSA come from the germline V gene. The CDR3 is 13 residues long. Trimming left V 2 bases short and J 5 bases short, with 9 bases between. The CDR3 sequence is CASSLLVLETQYF. CDR3 in DNA: TGTGCCAGCAGCTTACTAGTTCTGGAGACCCAGTACTTC.

This clonotype is labeled medium-sized (0.01 to 0.1%). The chain is built from TRBV20-1 and TRBJ2-1, with TRBD2 matching 7 bases. The V and J ends lost 3 bases and 4 bases, in that order; junction bases with no gene match: 3. The CDR3 runs 13 residues. The germline V gene encodes CDR1 DFQATT and CDR2 SNEGSKA (reference sequence). The DNA for the CDR3 is TGCAGTGCTAGCGGGAGGCCTTACAATGAGCAGTTCTTC. It yields the protein CSASGRPYNEQFF.

This clonotype is categorized as medium-sized (0.01 to 0.1%). One junction end disagrees with the germline gene, perhaps due to a read error. The J gene is TRBJ1-5, the V gene TRBV24-1; 10 bases align to TRBD1. The CDR3 sequence is 13 residues long. Germline CDR1 and CDR2: KGHDR and SFDVKD. This CDR3 is CATGTGERQPQLF. In nucleotides, the CDR3 is TGTGCCACCGGGACAGGGGAGAGGCAGCCCCAGCTTTTT.

This clonotype was observed many times. The chain links TRBV5-1 to TRBJ2-7, with 13 nucleotides matching TRBD2. Germline lookup yields CDR1 SGHRS and CDR2 YFSETQ. The ends lost 4 bases at V and 5 bases at J; junction bases unmatched: 12. CDR3 length: 17 amino acids. The DNA of the CDR3 is TGCGCCAGCAGCCCGAGGACTAGCGGGAGCCCAGCCCACGAGCAGTACTTC. As protein: CASSPRTSGSPAHEQYF.

This clonotype rates as medium-sized. This rearrangement joins TRBV19 to TRBJ2-1, with D tentatively TRBD2 (6 bases). The CDR3 contains 20 residues. Germline CDR1 LNHDA, CDR2 SQIVND (reference sequence). The ends were cut back, 0 bases at V and 0 bases at J, with 21 bases in the middle. The CDR3 DNA sequence: TGTGCCAGTAGTATAGATCCTCCGGGAGCGGTTCAGACCTCCTACAATGAGCAGTTCTTC. Translated, it gives CASSIDPPGAVQTSYNEQFF.

This clonotype has a count of ten or more. The CDR3 does not end in the conserved phenylalanine or tryptophan, so this is likely a read error. This rearrangement joins TRBV7-3 to TRBJ2-7; a possible D gene is TRBD1 (5 bases). The germline gives CDR1 SGHTA, CDR2 FQGTGA. The CDR3 spans 14 residues. V was clipped by 2 bases and J by 0 bases, with 8 bases between them. Here the CDR3 reads CASSLDSSSYEQYL. The CDR3 region has the DNA TGTGCCAGCAGCTTAGACAGCAGCTCCTACGAGCAGTACCTC.

The sample holds many counts of this clonotype. The CDR3 DNA follows: TGTGCCAGCAACGAAGTCCTCGAGCAGTACTTC. It translates to CASNEVLEQYF. This chain connects TRBV6-1 to TRBJ2-7; D is undetermined. From germline, CDR1 is MNHNS and CDR2 SASEGT. This CDR3 is 11 amino acids long. Trimming took off 7 bases at V and 6 bases at J, with 10 bases between the two ends.

At least ten counts were recorded for this clonotype. The CDR3 DNA sequence: TGTGCCAGCAGTTCCGGAGGGGAGACCCAGTACTTC. Translated, it gives CASSSGGETQYF. The genes are TRBV6-2 or TRBV6-3 and TRBJ2-5, with D perhaps TRBD2 (6 bases). Trimming took 4 bases from V and 5 from J, leaving 8 bases between them. CDR3 length: 12 residues. Germline assignment: CDR1 MNHEY and CDR2 SVGEGT.

This clonotype was recorded a few times. The rearrangement joins TRBV3-1 to TRBJ2-3; TRBD1 is a possible D gene (5 bases). The V gene's germline CDR1 is LGHDT and CDR2 YNNKEL (reference sequence). CDR3 size: 16 residues. The ends were cut back, 4 bases at V and 5 bases at J, with 19 bases in the middle. Here the CDR3 reads CASSRGGTGPRDTQYF. CDR3 nucleotide sequence: TGTGCCAGCAGCCGGGGCGGTACGGGCCCTAGAGATACGCAGTATTTT.